Below, one T cell receptor (beta chain) is given with its context. Its matching antigen is unknown. The data were taken from a study of T cell clonotyping in hematopoietic cell transplantation. Study-wide results and limits: After transplant, recipient diversity fell while pathologically expanded clonotypes grew through day 180.

Clones were sequenced by immunoSEQ multiplex PCR, and TCRdb holds only the in-frame ones, with some missing. Of about 6,000 clones detected, roughly 80% appear once; the ten largest clones hold more than 35%. This CDR3 has 13 residues. The V gene lost 5 bases and the J gene lost 4 bases, with 11 bases spanning the gap. The V gene's germline CDR1 is SEHNR and CDR2 FQNEAQ (reference sequence). The receptor was isolated from a male patient aged 70-79 years who had an allogeneic stem cell transplant from an unrelated donor, so T cells may come from the graft donor. Some clones in this sample may be carry-over from other donors' samples. The gene calls are TRBV7-9 and TRBJ1-2; D not resolved. Sequenced here: peripheral blood mononuclear cells, sampled 180 days after allogeneic stem cell transplant. CDR3: CASSIARSYGYTF. CDR3 sequence (DNA): TGTGCCAGCAGCATCGCGAGGAGCTATGGCTACACCTTC.